This TCR beta chain came from a study of blood T cell repertoires in COVID-19. In the authors' workflow: Cell counts per sample came from amplifying reference gene primers. Produced via immunoSEQ multiplex PCR; TCRdb's table is partial and in-frame only. Clone size and V and J calls were adopted from that table, with D and trimming inferred from the DNA. The table records some 400,000 clones, around 87% of them present only once. Germline CDR1 and CDR2: LGHDT and YNNKEL (reference sequence). This CDR3 comprises 12 residues. V lost 8 bases, J lost 1 base, and 6 bases lay in between. The receptor comes from a woman aged 25 to 39 with COVID-19, enrolled during active disease. The sample comprised peripheral blood. This rearrangement joins TRBV3-1 (or the pseudogene TRBV3-2) to TRBJ1-3; no clear D gene. In DNA, the CDR3 is TGTGCCAGCGGGCGTTCTGGAAACACCATATATTTT. Amino acids: CASGRSGNTIYF.